Included here is one T cell receptor (beta chain) sequence, with context. These data belong to a study of OX40 agonist ivuxolimab in advanced cancers. CDR1 is LGHNT and CDR2 is FRNRAP in the germline V gene. V lost 4 bases to trimming and J lost 0 bases, with 13 bases between them. The CDR3 runs to 16 residues. Produced via immunoSEQ multiplex PCR; TCRdb's table is partial and in-frame only. Here the sample spans about 82,000 clones, about 85% being singletons. The sequences come from CD4+ or CD8+ T cells sorted from blood, collected in a trial of the OX40 agonist ivuxolimab. This clonotype was sampled from an adult with an advanced solid tumor such as melanoma, head and neck, liver or kidney cancer. This chain uses TRBV12-5 with TRBJ2-1; the D gene is possibly TRBD1 (5 bases). The CDR3 reads CASGYKGLFSYNEQFF. In nucleotides, the CDR3 is TGTGCTAGTGGTTATAAGGGGCTATTCTCCTACAATGAGCAGTTCTTC.